These 8 T cell receptor beta chains were all obtained from the same sample, sequenced in a study of CD8 T cells in ankylosing spondylitis. In TCRdb, the 5' RACE reads were re-called with MiXCR into one record per CDR3 protein. The sample lists 390,000 or so distinct CDR3 sequences; about a fifth were seen once. Overall study results and limits: Ankylosing spondylitis blood seemed to carry a telltale TCR beta motif made of roughly eight highly homologous variants.

These receptors have no known antigen. The sample was blood, either unsorted or a sorted T cell fraction (not recorded which). The receptors were sampled from a male donor with ankylosing spondylitis.

The chain uses TRBV20-1 and TRBJ2-1; tentative D call: TRBD2 (5 bases). Germline-derived CDR1 and CDR2 are DFQATT and SNEGSKA (reference sequence). The CDR3 is 15 residues long. V was clipped by 0 bases and J by 0 bases, with 9 bases between them. CDR3: CSARDLAFSYNEQFF. CDR3 bases: TGCAGTGCTAGAGACCTAGCCTTCTCCTACAATGAGCAGTTCTTC.

This clonotype was detected a few times. The chain uses TRBV4-3 and TRBJ2-2; TRBD2 is a possible D gene (5 bases). The CDR3 is 15 residues long. Per the germline V gene, CDR1 is LGHNA and CDR2 is YSLEER. Trimming removed 1 base at V and 7 bases at J, with 13 bases between. CDR3 sequence reads: CASSQVEGRSGELFF. The CDR3 coding sequence is TGCGCCAGCAGCCAAGTAGAGGGAAGGAGCGGGGAGCTGTTTTTT.

This clonotype was picked up a small number of times. CDR3 in amino acids: CASSQGGLAPRNEQFF. CDR3 nucleotide sequence: TGCGCCAGCAGCCAAGGGGGACTAGCGCCCAGGAATGAGCAGTTCTTC. V usage is TRBV4-3 and J usage is TRBJ2-1; 10 bases fit TRBD2. The germline gives CDR1 LGHNA, CDR2 YSLEER. V shed 1 base and J 7 bases; nucleotides not matched to a gene: 7. The CDR3 runs to 16 residues.

In its sample, this clonotype was seen a few times. The chain combines TRBV11-2 with TRBJ1-5, with D perhaps TRBD1 (5 bases). V gave up 1 base and J gave up 3 bases, with 13 bases separating them. The length of the CDR3 is 16 residues. Germline V lookup: CDR1 SGHAT, CDR2 FQNNGV. CDR3 in amino acids: CASSLGSGTYNQPQHF. CDR3 coding DNA: TGTGCCAGCAGCTTAGGTTCCGGGACTTACAATCAGCCCCAGCATTTT.

This clonotype was seen more than once but under ten times. The chain couples TRBV6-1 to TRBJ2-3; 8 bases line up with TRBD1. The CDR3 loop spans 16 amino acids. CDR1 and CDR2 (germline): MNHNS, SASEGT. With V trimmed by 6 bases and J by 3 bases, 11 bases remained unmatched. CDR3 sequence reads: CASSQPDRVATDTQYF. The CDR3 coding sequence is TGTGCCAGCAGCCAGCCGGACAGGGTAGCGACAGATACGCAGTATTTT.

The table lists this clonotype with a few counts. The gene calls are TRBV6-1 and TRBJ2-6; weak D call: TRBD2 (6 bases). This CDR3 is 17 amino acids long. CDR1 and CDR2 from the germline V gene are MNHNS and SASEGT. V was cut by 5 bases and J by 0 bases, with 14 bases left in between. The CDR3 coding sequence is TGTGCCAGCAGTCCCGGGGGTCCCTACTCTGGGGCCAACGTCCTGACTTTC. Translating gives CASSPGGPYSGANVLTF.

This clonotype came up a few times. The chain uses TRBV9 and TRBJ2-1; TRBD2 matches at 10 bases. Germline trimming cut 0 bases from V and 8 bases from J; bases unmatched to any gene: 11. The CDR3 sequence is 17 residues long. Germline CDR1 is SGDLS and CDR2 is YYNGEE. CDR3 region: CASSVAPGTSVYYEQFF. CDR3 in DNA: TGTGCCAGCAGCGTAGCTCCCGGGACTAGCGTATACTATGAGCAGTTCTTC.

The V and J genes are TRBV5-1 and TRBJ2-1; tentative D call: TRBD2 (6 bases). The CDR3 sequence is 17 residues long. With 0 bases removed from V and 0 bases from J, the gap between germline ends came to 13 bases. CDR1 is SGHRS and CDR2 is YFSETQ in the germline V gene. The CDR3 spells CASSLAGGVSSYNEQFF. The CDR3 DNA reads TGCGCCAGCAGCTTGGCCGGCGGGGTGAGCTCCTACAATGAGCAGTTCTTC.